Listed below are T cell receptor beta chains from one sample, sequenced in a study of blood T cell repertoires in COVID-19. The table came from immunoSEQ multiplex PCR; TCRdb's copy has only in-frame clones and leaves some out. The sample consists of roughly 63,000 clones, 89% of them appearing once. Sequenced: peripheral blood. The source is a man aged 50 to 59 with active COVID-19. CDR3s include the opening cysteine and the closing phenylalanine or tryptophan. A D gene is named only where the DNA matches it firmly. Some rows have no size entry. The others give once, few or many, or a class for an expanded clone.

d_gene: NA
v_gene: TRBV18
abundance: once
len: 16
j_gene: TRBJ2-7
CDR3nt: TGTGCCAGCTCACCACCGTGGGGCGAATACCGCTACGAGCAGTACTTC
CDR3aa: CASSPPWGEYRYEQYF

d_gene: TRBD2
v_gene: TRBV7-3
abundance: NA
len: 14
j_gene: TRBJ2-1
CDR3nt: TGTGCCAGCAGCTTAACGTTAGGTAGCGGGGTGCAGTTCTTC
CDR3aa: CASSLTLGSGVQFF

d_gene: TRBD1
v_gene: TRBV11-1
abundance: NA
len: 12
j_gene: TRBJ1-2
CDR3nt: TGTGCCAGCAGCTCACAGGGGTATGGCTACACCTTC
CDR3aa: CASSSQGYGYTF

d_gene: NA
v_gene: TRBV5-1
abundance: NA
len: 13
j_gene: TRBJ1-1
CDR3nt: TGCGCCAGCAGCTTGGGCGAGAACACTGAAGCTTTCTTT
CDR3aa: CASSLGENTEAFF

d_gene: TRBD1
v_gene: TRBV7-8
abundance: NA
len: 14
j_gene: TRBJ2-5
CDR3nt: TGTGCCAGCAGCAAGGACAGGCTGCGAGAGACCCAGTACTTC
CDR3aa: CASSKDRLRETQYF

d_gene: TRBD1
v_gene: TRBV5-6
abundance: NA
len: 18
j_gene: TRBJ1-6
CDR3nt: TGTGCCAGCAGCTTACGGACAGGCCCCAGCTCCTATAATTCACCCCTCCACTTT
CDR3aa: CASSLRTGPSSYNSPLHF

d_gene: TRBD2
v_gene: TRBV11-2
abundance: NA
len: 15
j_gene: TRBJ2-3
CDR3nt: TGTGCCAGCAGCTCCGTGCGGGGGGGTACCAATACGCAGTATTTT
CDR3aa: CASSSVRGGTNTQYF

d_gene: TRBD2
v_gene: TRBV2
abundance: NA
len: 16
j_gene: TRBJ2-3
CDR3nt: TGTGCCATAAAAGGGGTTAGCGGGGGGGCCTCGGATACGCAGTATTTT
CDR3aa: CAIKGVSGGASDTQYF

d_gene: NA
v_gene: TRBV27
abundance: NA
len: 17
j_gene: TRBJ2-7
CDR3nt: TGTGCCAGCAGTAGAAGGGGGGGGACAGGTGCCTCCTACGAGCAGTACTTC
CDR3aa: CASSRRGGTGASYEQYF

d_gene: TRBD1
v_gene: TRBV7-9
abundance: NA
len: 15
j_gene: TRBJ1-4
CDR3nt: TGTGCCAGCGAGGACAGGGGGCCTTGGAGCGAAAAACTGTTTTTT
CDR3aa: CASEDRGPWSEKLFF

d_gene: NA
v_gene: TRBV6-5
abundance: NA
len: 13
j_gene: TRBJ1-5
CDR3nt: TGTGCCAGCCTACCCCCTGGCAATCAGCCCCAGCATTTT
CDR3aa: CASLPPGNQPQHF

d_gene: TRBD1
v_gene: TRBV9
abundance: NA
len: 16
j_gene: TRBJ1-4
CDR3nt: TGTGCCAGCAGCCCCCAGGTGGACAGGAGGGATGAAAAACTGTTTTTT
CDR3aa: CASSPQVDRRDEKLFF

d_gene: NA
v_gene: TRBV5-1
abundance: NA
len: 13
j_gene: TRBJ2-7
CDR3nt: TGCGCCAGCAGCCGACCGGGGTCTTACGAGCAGTACTTC
CDR3aa: CASSRPGSYEQYF

d_gene: TRBD2
v_gene: TRBV12-5
abundance: NA
len: 20
j_gene: TRBJ2-1
CDR3nt: TGTGCTAGTGGTTTGGAGGGACTAGCGGGGGCGCCGAGCTCCTACAATGAGCAGTTCTTC
CDR3aa: CASGLEGLAGAPSSYNEQFF

d_gene: TRBD1
v_gene: TRBV7-8
abundance: NA
len: 16
j_gene: TRBJ2-7
CDR3nt: TGTGCCAGCAGCTTAGTTCCGGGACAGGGAGCCTACGAGCAGTACTTC
CDR3aa: CASSLVPGQGAYEQYF

d_gene: NA
v_gene: TRBV11-3
abundance: once
len: 13
j_gene: TRBJ2-7
CDR3nt: TGTGCCAGCAGCTTAGATCGGAGGGGCGAGCAGTACTTC
CDR3aa: CASSLDRRGEQYF

d_gene: NA
v_gene: TRBV7-2
abundance: NA
len: 13
j_gene: TRBJ1-6
CDR3nt: TGTGCCAGCAGCCACCCCGGGAATTCACCCCTCCACTTT
CDR3aa: CASSHPGNSPLHF

d_gene: NA
v_gene: TRBV7-9
abundance: NA
len: 15
j_gene: TRBJ2-4
CDR3nt: TGTGCCAGCAGCTCCGAGGGTTCGCTAAGTCACATTCAGTACTTC
CDR3aa: CASSSEGSLSHIQYF

d_gene: NA
v_gene: TRBV15
abundance: few
len: 15
j_gene: TRBJ1-1
CDR3nt: TGTGCCACCAGCAGAGTCGCCAGGGCGAACACTGAAGCTTTCTTT
CDR3aa: CATSRVARANTEAFF

d_gene: NA
v_gene: TRBV5-4
abundance: NA
len: 17
j_gene: TRBJ2-3
CDR3nt: TGTGCCAGCAGCTTTTTTAGTGGGCGGGGTGGCACAGATACGCAGTATTTT
CDR3aa: CASSFFSGRGGTDTQYF

d_gene: NA
v_gene: TRBV6-5
abundance: NA
len: 13
j_gene: TRBJ2-1
CDR3nt: TGTGCCAGCAGTTACTCGCGGTACAATGAGCAGTTCTTC
CDR3aa: CASSYSRYNEQFF

d_gene: NA
v_gene: TRBV5-6
abundance: NA
len: 12
j_gene: TRBJ1-4
CDR3nt: TGTGCCTCCCACGGGAGGAATGAAAAACTGTTTTTT
CDR3aa: CASHGRNEKLFF

d_gene: TRBD1
v_gene: TRBV3-1/TRBV3-2
abundance: once
len: 16
j_gene: TRBJ2-7
CDR3nt: TGTGCCAGCAGCCCCCTCTCCGGGACAGGGGGCTGGGAGCAGTACTTC
CDR3aa: CASSPLSGTGGWEQYF

d_gene: NA
v_gene: TRBV14
abundance: NA
len: 13
j_gene: TRBJ1-3
CDR3nt: TGTGCCAGCAGCCGCACATCAGGAAACACCATATATTTT
CDR3aa: CASSRTSGNTIYF

d_gene: TRBD2
v_gene: TRBV19
abundance: NA
len: 15
j_gene: TRBJ2-2
CDR3nt: TGTGCCAGTAGTATACCTAGCGGGGTCGGCGGGGAGCTGTTTTTT
CDR3aa: CASSIPSGVGGELFF